This record covers a single TCR beta chain. This clone was recorded a few times. The specificity of this receptor is unknown. No much larger clonotype is one base removed from it; base qualities were not supplied. The data derive from a study of blood T cell repertoires in COVID-19 (dated by TCRdb to the early 2020s). About the study as a whole: Collaborator samples came from the United States, Italy and Spain and covered acute and convalescent phases of COVID-19. A de-identified subject ID, COVID-19 status, age in years and sex were almost always included in the sample metadata. The repertoires were released in a freely available public database intended as a resource for research on the immune response to SARS-CoV-2. The material from the prospective study consisted of cDNA or gDNA derived from T cells, B-cell-depleted T cells, or PBMCs. Where HLA class I and class II types were available, the types were taken from metadata supplied by the sample provider, not from assay-based typing. Samples were obtained from the ongoing ImmuneRACE study (first 160 participants) and from about 1,300 subjects provided by 6 global collaborators. The dataset comprised deeply sampled blood TCRbeta repertoires from subjects exposed to, actively infected with, or recovered from COVID-19. On the study overall, not on this receptor specifically: The quantity of clinical and demographic metadata differed by source and by participant and was supplied without curation.

The immunoSEQ Assay, a bias-controlled multiplex PCR, was used to amplify TCRbeta CDR3 regions from genomic DNA. Under the source paper's analysis protocol: The number of nucleated cells in each sample was estimated by amplification of reference gene primers within the assay. Sequence reads were collapsed and filtered to measure the absolute abundance of every unique TCRbeta CDR3 rearrangement. For each sample, productive Simpson clonality was calculated as the square root of Simpson's diversity index over productive rearrangements. This immuneACCESS table, as held by TCRdb, lists in-frame sequences with V and J called but not all clones. Of the missing ones, under half trace to an unresolved V gene in checked studies; the others have no known cause. Clone size and V and J calls were adopted from that table, with D and trimming inferred from the DNA. Here the sample has some 200,000 clones; less than 85% occur a single time. The ten largest make up around 5.8% of the sample.

Each collaborating institution followed its own protocols to collect whole blood in K2EDTA tubes. For TCRbeta analysis, collaborator samples were shipped as frozen whole blood, as isolated PBMCs, or as DNA extracted from either sample type. This sequence was found in a woman in her 70s with acute or convalescent COVID-19. The sample comprised peripheral blood.

The CDR3 protein sequence reads: CASSQGQGANYGYTF. The DNA sequence follows: TGTGCCAGCAGCCAAGGACAGGGGGCCAACTATGGCTACACCTTC. Recombination linked TRBV3-1 (or the pseudogene TRBV3-2) to TRBJ1-2; 10 of the junction bases match TRBD1. Counted from cysteine to phenylalanine, this CDR3 has 15 amino acids. Only CDR3 DNA remains: 45 bases, in frame from the first base. Relative to germline, V is missing 1 base and J is missing 2 bases, with 1 base of the junction outside any gene match. CDR1 LGHDT and CDR2 YNNKEL are derived from the germline V gene (reference sequence).